This passage covers 32 T cell receptor beta chains from one sample sequenced in a study of identical twins. MiXCR, run by TCRdb on the 5' RACE reads, gives a single entry per CDR3 protein. The data show hundreds of thousands of distinct CDR3 sequences, with less than 9.5% seen just once and around 5% held by the top ten. Sequenced sample: memory (CD45RO+) T cells sorted from blood. The receptors come from a young woman in good health.

V gene TRBV2 combines with J gene TRBJ1-1; 10 nucleotides align to TRBD1. V was clipped by 3 bases and J by 4 bases; unmatched bases: 2. The CDR3 extends over 14 amino acids. From germline, CDR1 is SNHLY and CDR2 FYNNEI. CDR3 sequence: CASSETGGITEAFF. CDR3 coding DNA: TGTGCCAGCAGTGAGACAGGGGGCATCACTGAAGCTTTCTTT. Complete variable domain (other parts from reference TRBV2 and TRBJ1-1): EPEVTQTPSHQVTQMGQEVILRCVPISNHLYFYWYRQILGQKVEFLVSFYNNEISEKSEIFDDQFSVERPDGSNFTLKIRSTKLEDSAMYFCASSETGGITEAFFGQGTRLTVV.

In this sample, this clonotype turned up many times. The CDR3 nucleotides are TGTGCCAGCAGTCCAACAGGGGGACTGAACACTGAAGCTTTCTTT. Protein sequence: CASSPTGGLNTEAFF. The rearrangement uses TRBV27 and TRBJ1-1; 8 bases fit TRBD1. The V gene end was trimmed by 5 bases and the J gene end by 0 bases; junction bases not matched to a gene: 5. The germline CDR1 and CDR2 sequences are MNHEY and SMNVEV (reference sequence). The CDR3 is made up of 15 amino acids.

The chain carries TRBV7-9 and TRBJ2-7; TRBD2 aligns across 10 bases. Germline V CDR1 and CDR2: SEHNR, FQNEAQ (reference sequence). V gave up 3 bases and J gave up 6 bases; unmatched junction bases: 5. This CDR3 contains 14 residues. CDR3 DNA: TGTGCCAGCAGCTTCCTAGCGGGAGTAGGCGAGCAGTACTTC. Translation: CASSFLAGVGEQYF.

This clonotype occurred a few times. The CDR3: CAWSWGSEQYF. The CDR3 DNA follows: TGTGCCTGGAGCTGGGGGAGCGAGCAGTACTTC. The rearrangement links TRBV30 to TRBJ2-7, with D tentatively TRBD1 or TRBD2 (5 bases each). Trimming took 3 bases from V and 6 from J, leaving 9 bases between them. This CDR3 has 11 amino acids. Germline lookup yields CDR1 GTSNPN and CDR2 SVGIG (reference sequence).

This clonotype appeared a few times. V and J are TRBV20-1 and TRBJ2-1; 14 positions agree with TRBD2. V lost 5 bases, J lost 8 bases, and 11 bases stayed unmatched. Looked up from germline, CDR1 is DFQATT and CDR2 is SNEGSKA (reference sequence). The length of the CDR3 is 16 residues. The CDR3 here is CSAPGLAGASVDEQFF. The CDR3 DNA sequence: TGCAGTGCTCCGGGACTAGCGGGGGCATCGGTTGATGAGCAGTTCTTC.

This clonotype was counted ten times or more. This chain joins TRBV6-6 and TRBJ2-5; no clear D. Germline lookup yields CDR1 MNHNY and CDR2 SVGAGI (reference sequence). The CDR3 runs 13 residues. The V gene lost 2 bases and the J gene lost 1 base, with 5 bases spanning the gap. CDR3 in DNA: TGTGCCAGCAGTTACGAGGTCCAAGAGACCCAGTACTTC. As protein: CASSYEVQETQYF.

This clonotype appeared many times. The chain joins TRBV20-1 to TRBJ2-2; D call uncertain. The CDR3 contains 13 residues. From germline, CDR1 is DFQATT and CDR2 SNEGSKA (reference sequence). V was pared by 3 bases and J by 3 bases, with 8 bases between. CDR3 in amino acids: CSASTVDTGELFF. The CDR3, as DNA: TGCAGTGCTAGCACCGTGGACACCGGGGAGCTGTTTTTT.

This clonotype was seen at least ten times. V usage is TRBV6-5 and J usage is TRBJ2-5, with D possibly matching TRBD1 (5 bases). From germline, CDR1 is MNHEY and CDR2 SVGAGI. V lost 0 bases and J lost 5, with 10 bases in between. This CDR3 comprises 14 residues. The CDR3 sequence: CASSYSGVGETQYF. The CDR3 DNA reads TGTGCCAGCAGTTACTCAGGGGTAGGGGAGACCCAGTACTTC.

This clonotype came up many times. The CDR3 is CASSFRSGGVADTQYF. CDR3 coding DNA: TGCGCCAGCAGCTTCAGGAGCGGGGGGGTCGCAGATACGCAGTATTTT. The chain carries TRBV5-1 and TRBJ2-3; TRBD2 matches at 10 bases. The germline V gene encodes CDR1 SGHRS and CDR2 YFSETQ. The ends lost 2 bases at V and 4 bases at J; junction bases unmatched: 7. The CDR3 loop spans 16 amino acids.

This clonotype was seen ten or more times. This rearrangement joins TRBV7-9 to TRBJ1-2; no reliable D call. Deletions cut 6 bases from V and 6 bases from J, with 14 bases between. Germline CDR1 reads SEHNR; CDR2 reads FQNEAQ (reference sequence). The CDR3 runs to 13 residues. The CDR3 DNA reads as TGTGCCAGCAGTTTCGGGGAGACGGATGGCTACACCTTC. Translation gives CASSFGETDGYTF.

The V call is TRBV27, the J call TRBJ2-7; 7 bases align to TRBD1. CDR3 length: 14 residues. The junction had 12 bases not matched to a gene; V was cut back by 10 bases and J by 3 bases. The germline CDR1 and CDR2 sequences are MNHEY and SMNVEV (reference sequence). CDR3 in DNA: TGTGCCACCCACCCCACAGGGGCAGGCTACGAGCAGTACTTC. Translated: CATHPTGAGYEQYF.

In its sample, this clonotype was seen many times. In nucleotides, the CDR3 is TGTGCCATCAGTGATCGCCCCAGTGCCGACAATGAGCAGTTCTTC. Its protein product is CAISDRPSADNEQFF. V and J are TRBV10-3 and TRBJ2-1; D unclear. Looked up from germline, CDR1 is ENHRY and CDR2 is SYGVKD. This CDR3 region has 15 residues. Trimming cost V 3 bases and J 5 bases, with 14 bases left between them.

This clonotype has only a few counts. The rearrangement joins TRBV27 to TRBJ2-7; TRBD2 matches at 13 bases. Germline CDR1 and CDR2: MNHEY and SMNVEV (reference sequence). The length of the CDR3 is 15 residues. The V and J ends lost 6 bases and 5 bases, in that order; junction bases with no gene match: 7. CDR3: CASRKGLAGAHEQYF. The CDR3 DNA follows: TGTGCCAGCAGAAAAGGACTAGCGGGAGCCCACGAGCAGTACTTC.

This clonotype was detected many times. CDR3 sequence reads: CASTWTGGYSPLHF. The CDR3 DNA follows: TGTGCCAGCACCTGGACAGGGGGCTATTCACCCCTCCACTTT. The chain couples TRBV12-3 or TRBV12-4 to TRBJ1-6; 11 bases align to TRBD1. J was trimmed by 8 bases and V by 7 bases; bases with no gene match: 4. This CDR3 spans 14 amino acids.

This clonotype showed up many times. V is TRBV14 and J is TRBJ1-5; D remains ambiguous. Trimming pared 0 bases from V and 1 base from J, leaving 1 base between. The CDR3 is 13 amino acids. Germline-derived CDR1 and CDR2 are SGHDN and FVKESK. The CDR3 nucleotides read TGTGCCAGCAGCCAAGAAAGCAATCAGCCCCAGCATTTT. This codes for CASSQESNQPQHF.

The rearrangement links TRBV20-1 to TRBJ1-2; D is possibly TRBD1 (5 bases). The CDR3 covers 13 residues. Per the germline V gene, CDR1 is DFQATT and CDR2 is SNEGSKA (reference sequence). Trimming cost V 5 bases and J 9 bases, with 19 bases left between them. CDR3 amino acids: CSARPSSGWSYTF. CDR3 sequence (DNA): TGCAGTGCTCGCCCCTCTTCAGGGTGGAGCTACACCTTC.

This clonotype was detected many times. The chain links TRBV12-3 or TRBV12-4 to TRBJ2-1; D gene uncertain. Trimming removed 3 bases from V and 6 bases from J, with 9 bases in between. The CDR3 contains 13 residues. The CDR3 here is CASSFGSSNEQFF. The CDR3 DNA follows: TGTGCCAGCAGTTTCGGGTCTTCCAATGAGCAGTTCTTC.

This chain joins TRBV5-1 and TRBJ1-1; D is possibly TRBD1 (6 bases). V lost 4 bases and J 4 bases, leaving 14 bases between the germline ends. CDR3 length: 14 amino acids. CDR1 is SGHRS and CDR2 is YFSETQ in the germline V gene. CDR3 amino acids: CASSGSGATTEAFF. The CDR3 DNA is TGCGCCAGCAGCGGGTCAGGGGCGACCACTGAAGCTTTCTTT.

This clonotype appeared many times. The chain employs TRBV20-1 and TRBJ1-1; D might be TRBD1 (5 bases). Trimming removed 6 bases from V and 1 base from J, with 15 bases in between. This CDR3 contains 14 residues. In germline, CDR1 is DFQATT, CDR2 SNEGSKA (reference sequence). The chain's CDR3 is CSARRTGENTEAFF. CDR3 DNA: TGCAGTGCCCGAAGGACGGGGGAGAACACTGAAGCTTTCTTT.

This clonotype was observed many times. The V gene is TRBV3-1, the J gene TRBJ1-6, with TRBD1 identical over 8 bases. This CDR3 is 16 amino acids long. V shed 5 bases, J shed 7 bases, and the junction held 10 bases outside the gene matches. Germline lookup yields CDR1 LGHDT and CDR2 YNNKEL (reference sequence). The CDR3 DNA sequence: TGTGCCAGCAGCTTCTACCCCGGACAGGGCAATTCACCCCTCCACTTT. Protein product: CASSFYPGQGNSPLHF.

The sample holds a few counts of this clonotype. This rearrangement joins TRBV3-1 to TRBJ1-1; D gene unclear. The germline V gene encodes CDR1 LGHDT and CDR2 YNNKEL (reference sequence). CDR3 size: 14 residues. The V gene lost 3 bases and the J gene lost 2 bases, with 10 bases spanning the gap. In DNA form, the CDR3 reads TGTGCCAGCAGCCAGAGAACAGCAAACACTGAAGCTTTCTTT. Translating gives CASSQRTANTEAFF.

Many counts were recorded for this clonotype. This CDR3 reads CSARTSGRMGVENEQFF. CDR3 DNA: TGCAGTGCTAGGACTAGCGGGAGAATGGGGGTGGAGAATGAGCAGTTCTTC. This chain uses TRBV20-1 with TRBJ2-1; TRBD2 agrees at 12 bases. The V and J ends lost 3 bases and 7 bases, in that order; junction bases with no gene match: 13. The germline CDR1 and CDR2 sequences are DFQATT and SNEGSKA (reference sequence). The CDR3 spans 17 residues.

This clonotype was seen only a few times. This rearrangement joins TRBV12-3 or TRBV12-4 to TRBJ1-6; D perhaps matches TRBD1 (5 bases). The CDR3 is made up of 14 amino acids. V gave up 6 bases and J gave up 7 bases, with 13 bases separating them. CDR3 in amino acids: CASSREGNNSPLHF. The CDR3, as DNA: TGTGCCAGCAGCCGCGAGGGGAACAATTCACCCCTCCACTTT.

This clonotype was detected many times. The V gene is TRBV29-1, the J gene TRBJ2-7, with 9 positions matching TRBD2. The CDR3 length is 14 residues. Germline CDR1 is SQVTM and CDR2 is ANQGSEA. The ends lost 7 bases at V and 6 bases at J; junction bases unmatched: 13. The CDR3 sequence is CSASQPAGGIEQYF. The CDR3 DNA reads TGCAGCGCCTCCCAGCCAGCGGGAGGAATCGAGCAGTACTTC.

This clonotype was picked up a small number of times. V and J are TRBV15 and TRBJ2-3, with 7 positions matching TRBD2. V gave up 9 bases and J gave up 0 bases; unmatched junction bases: 12. The CDR3 runs to 16 residues. Germline CDR1 reads LNHNV; CDR2 reads YYDKDF (reference sequence). The CDR3 DNA reads TGTGCCACAGGCTGTAAGCGGGGAACTAGCACAGATACGCAGTATTTT. It yields the protein CATGCKRGTSTDTQYF. The whole variable domain, filled in from reference TRBV15 and TRBJ2-3, reads DAMVIQNPRYQVTQFGKPVTLSCSQTLNHNVMYWYQQKSSQAPKLLFHYYDKDFNNEADTPDNFQSRRPNTSFCFLDIRSPGLGDTAMYLCATGCKRGTSTDTQYFGPGTRLTVL.

This clonotype was found many times. V is TRBV20-1 and J is TRBJ2-1; 7 bases line up with TRBD2. Germline V gene sequence: CDR1 DFQATT, CDR2 SNEGSKA (reference sequence). This CDR3 is built from 13 residues. V shed 7 bases and J 8 bases; nucleotides not matched to a gene: 11. CDR3 residues: CSEGGGRGDEQFF. CDR3 coding DNA: TGCAGTGAAGGAGGCGGGAGAGGCGATGAGCAGTTCTTC.

This chain uses TRBV12-3 or TRBV12-4 with TRBJ1-2; tentatively, D is TRBD1 (6 bases). The length of the CDR3 is 13 residues. V was pared by 7 bases and J by 4 bases, with 13 bases between. CDR3 residues: CASKRRGAYGYTF. CDR3 coding DNA: TGTGCCAGCAAAAGGAGGGGGGCCTATGGCTACACCTTC.

This clonotype showed up just a few times. The rearrangement joins TRBV20-1 to TRBJ1-5, with 7 bases fitting TRBD1. Germline V CDR1 and CDR2: DFQATT, SNEGSKA (reference sequence). The J segment lost 5 bases and the V segment lost 6 bases, leaving 7 bases of the junction unmatched. There are 13 residues in the CDR3. CDR3 DNA sequence: TGCAGTGCCAGCCGACAGGGAGATCAGCCCCAGCATTTT. It encodes CSASRQGDQPQHF.

Of note for this clonotype: It may be a read error: a sequence one base away is much more abundant. V and J are TRBV12-3 or TRBV12-4 and TRBJ2-5; D gene uncertain. The CDR3 length is 11 residues. The CDR3 sequence is CASRLGETQYF. In nucleotides, the CDR3 is TGTGCCAGCAGGTTAGGGGAGACCCAGTACTTC.

This clonotype was detected ten times or more. V is TRBV10-3 and J is TRBJ1-2, with D hard to call. The CDR3 is 14 amino acids. Germline V gene lookup returns CDR1 ENHRY and CDR2 SYGVKD. Trimming stripped 0 bases from V and 8 bases from J, with 13 bases between. The CDR3 bases are TGTGCCATCAGTGAGTCAGGCATACCGGGAGGCTACACCTTC. Amino acids: CAISESGIPGGYTF.

The V and J genes are TRBV11-2 and TRBJ2-1; TRBD2 is a possible D gene (5 bases). V was trimmed by 5 bases and J by 9 bases, leaving 17 bases between them. Germline V gene sequence: CDR1 SGHAT, CDR2 FQNNGV. The CDR3 totals 14 residues. The CDR3 loop is CASSHSDHRGEQFF. CDR3 bases: TGTGCCAGCAGCCATTCGGACCATCGGGGTGAGCAGTTCTTC.

V is TRBV27 and J is TRBJ2-1; no clear D gene. CDR1 is MNHEY, CDR2 SMNVEV, per germline (reference sequence). V dropped 5 bases and J dropped 6 bases, with 8 bases sitting between them. The CDR3 runs to 12 residues. This chain's CDR3 is CASSRNFNEQFF. CDR3 coding DNA: TGTGCCAGCAGTCGCAACTTCAATGAGCAGTTCTTC.